The 3 T cell receptor beta chains listed next were all sequenced from one sample in a study of CD8 T cells in ankylosing spondylitis. TCRdb processed the 5' RACE reads anew with MiXCR; each CDR3 protein has one entry. Of 150,000 to 250,000 distinct CDR3 sequences in the sample, roughly 13% were seen once. Sequencing was performed on blood, either unsorted or a sorted T cell fraction (not recorded which). The receptors stem from a male donor with ankylosing spondylitis or in good health (not recorded which).

This clonotype has a count of ten or more. The V call is TRBV5-1, the J call TRBJ1-1; 8 nucleotides line up with TRBD1. CDR1 SGHRS and CDR2 YFSETQ come from the germline V gene. V shed 4 bases, J shed 5 bases, and the junction held 10 bases outside the gene matches. This CDR3 spans 15 amino acids. The DNA of the CDR3 is TGCGCCAGCAGCAAATACCAGGGGGCGAGTACTGAAGCTTTCTTT. Protein product: CASSKYQGASTEAFF.

This clonotype has just a few counts. V gene TRBV11-2 combines with J gene TRBJ2-5; no definite D call. This CDR3 has 16 residues. Trimming pared 1 base from V and 0 bases from J, leaving 12 bases between. Germline CDR1 and CDR2: SGHAT and FQNNGV. The CDR3 DNA is TGTGCCAGCAGCTTAGCACAGCAAACTAACCAAGAGACCCAGTACTTC. This sequence encodes CASSLAQQTNQETQYF.

J is TRBJ1-1 and V is TRBV15; D gene ambiguous. Germline CDR1 LNHNV, CDR2 YYDKDF (reference sequence). V was cut by 1 base and J by 8 bases, with 11 bases left in between. The CDR3 is 13 amino acids. As DNA, the CDR3 is TGTGCCACCAGCAGAGTGTATGGGCACGAAGCTTTCTTT. Protein sequence: CATSRVYGHEAFF.